Shown below are 18 T cell receptor beta chains from a single sample sequenced in a study of blood T cell repertoires in COVID-19. Method: immunoSEQ multiplex PCR; TCRdb's copy keeps in-frame clones and lacks some. The sample yields 60,000 or so clones, approximately 82% seen once. Sequencing input: peripheral blood. The receptors originated from an elderly woman with acute or convalescent COVID-19.

V usage is TRBV19 and J usage is TRBJ2-7; D is possibly TRBD1 (5 bases). Germline lookup yields CDR1 LNHDA and CDR2 SQIVND (reference sequence). This CDR3 comprises 13 residues. Trimming took 5 bases from V and 0 from J, leaving 8 bases between them. The CDR3 nucleotides are TGTGCCAGTAGTCTCAGGGACTCCTACGAGCAGTACTTC. Translated, it gives CASSLRDSYEQYF.

This sequence joins TRBV2 and TRBJ1-5; 7 positions agree with TRBD1. The length of the CDR3 is 14 residues. The trim removed 3 bases at V and 7 bases at J, leaving 6 bases unmatched. CDR1 and CDR2 (germline): SNHLY, FYNNEI. This CDR3 reads CASSEPRGTQPQHF. In DNA, the CDR3 is TGTGCCAGCAGTGAGCCCAGGGGGACGCAGCCCCAGCATTTT.

The chain uses TRBV28 and TRBJ1-5; 7 bases are shared with TRBD1. CDR3 size: 14 residues. Germline CDR1 reads MDHEN; CDR2 reads SYDVKM. After removal of 5 bases from V and 6 bases from J, the junction contained 7 bases not matched to a gene. The CDR3 reads CASSLLGGGQPQHF. DNA of the CDR3: TGTGCCAGCAGTCTACTAGGGGGCGGTCAGCCCCAGCATTTT.

The rearrangement joins TRBV9 to TRBJ1-3, with 7 bases that match TRBD1. V was clipped by 2 bases and J by 8 bases; unmatched bases: 7. The CDR3 has 14 residues. Germline values: CDR1 SGDLS, CDR2 YYNGEE. This CDR3 reads CASSVSGQEDTIYF. The CDR3 DNA sequence: TGTGCCAGCAGCGTCTCCGGACAGGAAGACACCATATATTTT.

In its sample, this clone was seen a few times. The chain carries TRBV6-6 and TRBJ2-7; no clear D. The V gene's germline CDR1 is MNHNY and CDR2 SVGAGI (reference sequence). This CDR3 comprises 13 residues. Trimming shortened V by 8 bases and J by 2 bases, and 13 bases separated the two germline ends. Written as DNA, the CDR3 is TGTGCCAGCTCCCCAGACTCCCCCTACGAGCAGTACTTC. Residues: CASSPDSPYEQYF.

V and J are TRBV3-1 (or the pseudogene TRBV3-2) and TRBJ1-6; D unclear. V dropped 7 bases and J dropped 6 bases, with 13 bases sitting between them. This CDR3 spans 14 amino acids. Per germline, CDR1 LGHDT and CDR2 YNNKEL (reference sequence). The CDR3 sequence: CASTPKNGNSPLHF. The CDR3 bases are TGTGCCAGCACCCCCAAGAACGGTAATTCACCCCTCCACTTT.

This clone was seen a single time. V usage is TRBV3-1 (or the pseudogene TRBV3-2) and J usage is TRBJ2-7; D gene uncertain. Germline assignment: CDR1 LGHDT and CDR2 YNNKEL (reference sequence). The CDR3 spans 15 residues. V was shortened by 4 bases and J by 5 bases, with 18 bases between the two germline ends. The CDR3 here is CASSPIWSSPHEQYF. Here the CDR3 DNA reads TGTGCCAGCAGCCCCATCTGGTCGAGTCCCCACGAGCAGTACTTC.

CDR3 in amino acids: CASSVGGRYYGYTF. In DNA form, the CDR3 reads TGTGCCAGCAGCGTCGGGGGGAGGTACTATGGCTACACCTTC. J is TRBJ1-2 and V is TRBV3-1 (or the pseudogene TRBV3-2); the D gene is possibly TRBD1 (5 bases). Germline V gene lookup returns CDR1 LGHDT and CDR2 YNNKEL (reference sequence). The CDR3 sequence is 14 residues long. V lost 5 bases and J 3 bases, leaving 13 bases between the germline ends.

The V gene is TRBV7-8, the J gene TRBJ2-7; D call uncertain. The CDR3 loop spans 13 amino acids. Germline loops: CDR1 SGHVS, CDR2 FQNEAQ. V was cut by 1 base and J by 2 bases, with 6 bases left in between. CDR3 DNA: TGTGCCAGCAGCTTAGGATCTACCTACGAGCAGTACTTC. It codes for CASSLGSTYEQYF.

V gene TRBV25-1 combines with J gene TRBJ2-5; D possibly corresponds to TRBD2 (7 bases). Trimming pared 0 bases from V and 11 bases from J, leaving 16 bases between. The V gene's germline CDR1 is MGHDK and CDR2 SYGVNS. This CDR3 contains 14 residues. The CDR3: CASSEYGGARGQYF. DNA for the CDR3: TGTGCCAGCAGTGAATATGGGGGGGCCCGGGGACAGTACTTC. Full variable domain (outside the CDR3, taken from reference TRBV25-1 and TRBJ2-5): EADIYQTPRYLVIGTGKKITLECSQTMGHDKMYWYQQDPGMELHLIHYSYGVNSTEKGDLSSESTVSRIRTEHFPLTLESARPSHTSQYLCASSEYGGARGQYFGPGTRLLVL.

This chain connects TRBV28 to TRBJ2-2; 9 bases match TRBD2. This CDR3 comprises 16 residues. Germline V gene lookup returns CDR1 MDHEN and CDR2 SYDVKM. The V and J ends lost 5 bases and 2 bases, in that order; junction bases with no gene match: 6. The CDR3 nucleotides read TGTGCCAGCAGTGCCTCGACTAGCGGCAACACCGGGGAGCTGTTTTTT. Residues: CASSASTSGNTGELFF.

V usage is TRBV6-4 and J usage is TRBJ2-7; 13 positions agree with TRBD2. CDR1 is MRHNA, CDR2 SNTAGT, per germline. The CDR3 length is 18 residues. Unmatched junction bases numbered 8, after V lost 3 bases and J lost 0 bases. CDR3 sequence: CASSELGTSGESSYEQYF. CDR3 bases: TGTGCCAGCAGTGAACTAGGGACTAGCGGGGAGAGCTCCTACGAGCAGTACTTC.

The chain joins TRBV4-3 to TRBJ2-2; possibly TRBD1 for D (6 bases). Germline CDR1 and CDR2: LGHNA and YSLEER. The CDR3 has 17 residues. Trimming pared 0 bases from V and 0 bases from J, leaving 11 bases between. The CDR3 loop reads CASSQEVGAANTGELFF. CDR3 sequence (DNA): TGCGCCAGCAGCCAAGAGGTGGGGGCCGCGAACACCGGGGAGCTGTTTTTT.

The V and J genes are TRBV5-1 and TRBJ1-3; maybe TRBD1 (6 bases). The V and J ends lost 2 bases and 4 bases respectively, with 10 bases between them. The CDR3 runs to 14 residues. From germline, CDR1 is SGHRS and CDR2 YFSETQ. The CDR3 loop is CASSLTGFGNTIYF. The CDR3 DNA is TGCGCCAGCAGCTTAACAGGGTTCGGAAACACCATATATTTT.

This sequence joins TRBV7-9 and TRBJ2-1, with TRBD1 identical over 7 bases. CDR3 length equals 12 residues. After removal of 5 bases from V and 9 bases from J, the junction contained 4 bases not matched to a gene. The germline gives CDR1 SEHNR, CDR2 FQNEAQ (reference sequence). CDR3 in amino acids: CASSPRGSEQFF. CDR3 DNA sequence: TGTGCCAGCAGCCCCAGGGGGAGTGAGCAGTTCTTC. Complete variable domain (other parts from reference TRBV7-9 and TRBJ2-1): DTGVSQNPRHKITKRGQNVTFRCDPISEHNRLYWYRQTLGQGPEFLTYFQNEAQLEKSRLLSDRFSAERPKGSFSTLEIQRTEQGDSAMYLCASSPRGSEQFFGPGTRLTVL.

The gene calls are TRBV7-9 and TRBJ1-4; TRBD1 aligns across 10 bases. V was clipped by 4 bases and J by 8 bases; unmatched bases: 10. Germline CDR1 reads SEHNR; CDR2 reads FQNEAQ (reference sequence). The CDR3 is 16 amino acids. The CDR3, as DNA: TGTGCCAGCAGCTCTCACGCGACAGGGGGCAGGGAAAAACTGTTTTTT. Translating gives CASSSHATGGREKLFF.

J is TRBJ1-3 and V is TRBV4-3; the match to TRBD1 covers 8 bases. The CDR3 runs 18 residues. Unmatched junction bases numbered 15, after V lost 1 base and J lost 7 bases. The germline CDR1 and CDR2 sequences are LGHNA and YSLEER. The CDR3 sequence is CASSQVFEDRVIENTIYF. The CDR3 nucleotides are TGCGCCAGCAGCCAAGTATTCGAGGACAGGGTGATTGAGAACACCATATATTTT.

The chain combines TRBV7-9 with TRBJ2-5, with D tentatively TRBD2 (5 bases). The CDR3 loop spans 16 amino acids. V was trimmed by 0 bases and J by 5 bases, leaving 16 bases between them. Germline loops: CDR1 SEHNR, CDR2 FQNEAQ (reference sequence). As DNA, the CDR3 is TGTGCCAGCAGCTTAGCGGCTAGCCTCTTGGGGGAGACCCAGTACTTC. Amino acid sequence: CASSLAASLLGETQYF.